Each of the 20 T cell receptor beta chains below was sequenced from the same sample in a study of T cell responses to AZD1222 COVID-19 vaccine. Assay used: immunoSEQ multiplex PCR; TCRdb lists only in-frame clones, some missing. The sample includes 150,000 to 200,000 clones, approximately 93% of them seen just once. The sample in question was peripheral blood, obtained 28 days after the second AZD1222 dose. These receptors came from an adult who received the AZD1222 COVID-19 vaccine.

The chain uses TRBV27 and TRBJ1-2, with 8 bases identical to TRBD1. Germline assignment: CDR1 MNHEY and CDR2 SMNVEV (reference sequence). V dropped 5 bases and J dropped 8; count of bases not matched to a gene: 10. CDR3 length: 14 amino acids. DNA for the CDR3: TGTGCCAGCAGTCCGAACGGACAGGGCAACGGCTACACCTTC. It is translated as CASSPNGQGNGYTF.

The CDR3 loop reads CASSSKQGGREQYF. DNA of the CDR3: TGTGCCAGCAGCTCTAAACAGGGGGGGAGGGAGCAGTACTTC. The rearrangement links TRBV5-4 to TRBJ2-7; tentative D call: TRBD1 (8 bases). The V and J ends lost 3 bases and 7 bases respectively, with 17 bases between them. Looked up from germline, CDR1 is SGHNT and CDR2 is YYREEE (reference sequence). This CDR3 is 14 amino acids long.

The V and J genes are TRBV11-2 and TRBJ1-2, with TRBD1 identical over 7 bases. The ends lost 5 bases at V and 13 bases at J; junction bases unmatched: 19. Germline-derived CDR1 and CDR2 are SGHAT and FQNNGV. The CDR3 runs to 15 residues. This CDR3 is CASSDVPGQLRRSTF. The DNA for the CDR3 is TGTGCCAGCAGCGATGTGCCGGGACAGCTCAGACGGAGCACCTTC.

The J gene is TRBJ1-1, the V gene TRBV27, with unresolved D. This CDR3 contains 14 residues. Germline CDR1 is MNHEY and CDR2 is SMNVEV (reference sequence). The germline V and J ends were trimmed by 5 bases and 4 bases, with 14 bases remaining between them. CDR3 amino acids: CASSIRTPGTEAFF. The CDR3 DNA reads TGTGCCAGCAGTATAAGGACGCCGGGCACTGAAGCTTTCTTT.

The rearrangement links TRBV4-2 to TRBJ1-1, with D uncertain. This CDR3 contains 16 residues. Deletions cut 0 bases from V and 1 base from J, with 12 bases between. The germline CDR1 and CDR2 sequences are LGHNA and YNFKEQ. Here the CDR3 DNA reads TGTGCCAGCAGCCAAGAGGGGAGGCCAAGGAACACTGAAGCTTTCTTT. This encodes CASSQEGRPRNTEAFF.

The genes are TRBV21-1 and TRBJ2-1; the table's D gene call, TRBD2, was not cross checked with the DNA. TRBV21-1 is a pseudogene locus. There are 12 residues in the CDR3. The CDR3 sequence: CASSCVPSEQFF. The CDR3 DNA is TGTGCCAGCAGCTGTGTCCCCTCGGAGCAGTTCTTC.

The chain combines TRBV29-1 with TRBJ2-1, with a weak D call TRBD2 (5 bases). V was cut by 6 bases and J by 7 bases, with 7 bases left in between. The CDR3 contains 10 residues. CDR1 and CDR2 (germline): SQVTM, ANQGSEA. The CDR3 loop reads CSVWTNEQFF. Written as DNA, the CDR3 is TGCAGCGTGTGGACTAATGAGCAGTTCTTC.

This clone was detected once. The V and J genes are TRBV5-1 and TRBJ1-2; D might be TRBD1 (5 bases). Germline lookup yields CDR1 SGHRS and CDR2 YFSETQ. The CDR3 is made up of 14 amino acids. The germline V and J ends were trimmed by 0 bases and 2 bases, with 8 bases remaining between them. CDR3: CASSLEQENYGYTF. DNA of the CDR3: TGCGCCAGCAGCTTGGAACAGGAGAACTATGGCTACACCTTC.

V is TRBV20-1 and J is TRBJ1-4; D ambiguous. The CDR3 has 14 residues. Germline V gene sequence: CDR1 DFQATT, CDR2 SNEGSKA (reference sequence). Trimming pared 3 bases from V and 7 bases from J, leaving 15 bases between. The CDR3 loop is CSASLGFGSEKLFF. CDR3 sequence (DNA): TGCAGTGCTAGTCTGGGGTTCGGATCTGAAAAACTGTTTTTT.

The chain uses TRBV12-5 and TRBJ1-2, with 8 bases aligning to TRBD1. Per germline, CDR1 LGHNT and CDR2 FRNRAP. The length of the CDR3 is 14 residues. With 4 bases clipped from V and 8 bases from J, the junction kept 9 bases outside the gene matches. DNA for the CDR3: TGTGCTAGTGGTTACCCCAGGGGGCCTGGAGGCTACACCTTC. Amino acid sequence: CASGYPRGPGGYTF.

The chain carries TRBV6-5 and TRBJ1-2; D gene ambiguous. Germline V CDR1 and CDR2: MNHEY, SVGAGI. The CDR3 totals 12 residues. V lost 5 bases and J lost 3, with 7 bases in between. CDR3 sequence reads: CASSPGYYGYTF. The CDR3 DNA is TGTGCCAGCAGTCCGGGTTACTATGGCTACACCTTC.

This chain uses TRBV6-5 with TRBJ1-4; 7 bases agree with TRBD1. Germline trimming cut 6 bases from V and 3 bases from J; bases unmatched to any gene: 1. The CDR3 runs 13 residues. Per germline, CDR1 MNHEY and CDR2 SVGAGI. The CDR3 here is CASRGTANEKLFF. DNA of the CDR3: TGTGCCAGCAGGGGGACAGCTAATGAAAAACTGTTTTTT.

The chain recombines TRBV7-2 with TRBJ1-2; TRBD1 agrees at 8 bases. J gave up 5 bases and V 4 bases, and 0 bases lay outside the gene matches. Germline V lookup: CDR1 SGHTA, CDR2 FQGNSA. The CDR3 sequence is 12 residues long. The CDR3 loop reads CASSYRGYGYTF. The CDR3 DNA reads TGTGCCAGCAGCTACAGGGGGTATGGCTACACCTTC.

The V call is TRBV7-9, the J call TRBJ2-5, with 7 bases aligning to TRBD1. Germline-derived CDR1 and CDR2 are SEHNR and FQNEAQ (reference sequence). The CDR3 consists of 14 residues. The junction had 3 bases not matched to a gene; V was cut back by 3 bases and J by 2 bases. In nucleotides, the CDR3 is TGTGCCAGCAGCTTGGGGACAGTTCAAGAGACCCAGTACTTC. Protein sequence: CASSLGTVQETQYF.

This chain links TRBV27 with TRBJ1-6; D is unclear. Trimming took off 3 bases at V and 14 bases at J, with 17 bases between the two ends. CDR3 length equals 14 residues. CDR1 and CDR2 from the germline V gene are MNHEY and SMNVEV (reference sequence). In DNA, the CDR3 is TGTGCCAGCAGTTTTGTCGGCAGTGGAATCTCCCTCCACTTT. It specifies CASSFVGSGISLHF.

The V and J genes are TRBV5-1 and TRBJ2-1, with 11 nucleotides matching TRBD2. V was pared by 0 bases and J by 5 bases, with 4 bases of the junction left unmatched. The CDR3 consists of 16 residues. Germline V gives CDR1 SGHRS, CDR2 YFSETQ. In nucleotides, the CDR3 is TGCGCCAGCAGCTTGGCCTGGACTAGCGGGCACAATGAGCAGTTCTTC. Its translation: CASSLAWTSGHNEQFF.

V is TRBV27 and J is TRBJ1-2; D perhaps matches TRBD1 (5 bases). CDR1 and CDR2 from the germline V gene are MNHEY and SMNVEV (reference sequence). The V end lost 6 bases, the J end lost 2 bases, and 19 bases lay between the germline ends. This CDR3 spans 16 amino acids. The chain's CDR3 is CASRDSRAQANYGYTF. The CDR3 nucleotides are TGTGCCAGCAGGGATAGCAGGGCCCAAGCGAACTATGGCTACACCTTC.

The chain carries TRBV4-1 and TRBJ1-4, with D possibly being TRBD1 (5 bases). The V end lost 2 bases, the J end lost 6 bases, and 16 bases lay between the germline ends. CDR1 is MGHRA and CDR2 is YSYEKL in the germline V gene. This CDR3 comprises 16 residues. This chain's CDR3 is CASSQPGRDKHEKLFF. The CDR3 DNA reads as TGCGCCAGCAGCCAACCGGGACGTGATAAGCATGAAAAACTGTTTTTT.

The rearrangement links TRBV6-5 to TRBJ1-1, with D perhaps matching TRBD1 (5 bases). CDR3 length equals 14 residues. Looked up from germline, CDR1 is MNHEY and CDR2 is SVGAGI. V was cut by 6 bases and J by 6 bases, with 17 bases left in between. The CDR3 sequence: CASRNGGGGPEAFF. The CDR3 DNA is TGTGCCAGCAGAAACGGGGGTGGTGGGCCTGAAGCTTTCTTT.

The chain links TRBV2 to TRBJ1-2, with D tentatively TRBD1 (5 bases). Germline CDR1 SNHLY, CDR2 FYNNEI. The germline V and J ends were trimmed by 6 bases and 1 base, with 12 bases remaining between them. The length of the CDR3 is 14 residues. DNA of the CDR3: TGTGCCAGCAGGGAGACAGCCTTTAACTATGGCTACACCTTC. Amino acid sequence: CASRETAFNYGYTF.